The clone carrying this TCR beta chain was detected once. The antigen is undetermined. Samples were assayed with immunoSEQ v3.0 at survey level. This table comes from immunoSEQ multiplex PCR, and its TCRdb copy is limited to in-frame clones, with some not included. Of around 40,000 clones in the sample, 86% were seen once. This record comes from a study of long-term antiretroviral therapy in people with HIV. Whole-study findings and limits: Dating from 2004 to 2017, the blood was possibly obtained under older ART regimens.

Sequences were derived from unsorted PBMCs, sampled just before starting antiretroviral therapy. The sequence came from a woman between 18 and 29 years old with HIV.

The chain's CDR3 is CATLENTGGGTQYF. The CDR3, as DNA: TGTGCCACCCTAGAGAACACCGGTGGGGGTACGCAGTATTTT. The chain recombines TRBV7-9 with TRBJ2-3, with D perhaps assigned TRBD1 or TRBD2 (5 bases each). This CDR3 has 14 amino acids. The V gene lost 10 bases and the J gene lost 8 bases, with 22 bases spanning the gap. Germline assignment: CDR1 SEHNR and CDR2 FQNEAQ (reference sequence).